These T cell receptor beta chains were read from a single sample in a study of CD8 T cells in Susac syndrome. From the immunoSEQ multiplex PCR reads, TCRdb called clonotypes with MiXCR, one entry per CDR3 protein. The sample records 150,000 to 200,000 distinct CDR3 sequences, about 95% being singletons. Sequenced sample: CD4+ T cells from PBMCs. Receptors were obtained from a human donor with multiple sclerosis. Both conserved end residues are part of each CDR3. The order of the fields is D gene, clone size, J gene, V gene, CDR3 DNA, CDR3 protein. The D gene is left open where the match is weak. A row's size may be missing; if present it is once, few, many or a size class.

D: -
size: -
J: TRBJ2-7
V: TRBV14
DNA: TGTGCCAGCAGCCAAGGGGTTCGCGACGAGCAGTACTTC
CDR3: CASSQGVRDEQYF

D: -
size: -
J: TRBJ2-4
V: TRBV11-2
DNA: TGTGCCAGCAGCTTAGCGGTCGGCGGCAGAAAAAACATTCAGTACTTC
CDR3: CASSLAVGGRKNIQYF

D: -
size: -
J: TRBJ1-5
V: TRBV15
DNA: TGTGCCACCAGCCAGAGAGGGGGGAGAGCTCAGCCCCAGCATTTT
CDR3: CATSQRGGRAQPQHF

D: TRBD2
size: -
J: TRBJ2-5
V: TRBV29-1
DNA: TGCAGCGTTCGGCTAGCGGGAGGGGAGACCCAGTACTTC
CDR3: CSVRLAGGETQYF

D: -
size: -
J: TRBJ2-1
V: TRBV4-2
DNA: TGTGCCAGCAGCCAACGGGCTAGCATGGCCTACAATGAGCAGTTCTTC
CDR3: CASSQRASMAYNEQFF

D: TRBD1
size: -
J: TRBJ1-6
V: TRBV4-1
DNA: TGCGCCAGCAGCCGGGGACAGCTTGATTCACCCCTCCACTTT
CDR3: CASSRGQLDSPLHF

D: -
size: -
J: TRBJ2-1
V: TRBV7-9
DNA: TGTGCCAGTCGCCCAGGGAGTCGCAATGAGCAGTTCTTC
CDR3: CASRPGSRNEQFF

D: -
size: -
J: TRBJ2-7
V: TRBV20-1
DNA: TGCAGTGCTAGCGCCGGGACAGGGACTAGCGAGCAGTACTTC
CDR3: CSASAGTGTSEQYF

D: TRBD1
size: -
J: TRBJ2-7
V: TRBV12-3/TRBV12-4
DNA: TGTGCCAGCAGGTCGGGACAGCAGAGAACCTACGAGCAGTACTTC
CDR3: CASRSGQQRTYEQYF

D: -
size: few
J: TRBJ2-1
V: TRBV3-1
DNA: TGTGCCAGCAGCTCAAGCTTAGCGGACGACTACAATGAGCAGTTCTTC
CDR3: CASSSSLADDYNEQFF

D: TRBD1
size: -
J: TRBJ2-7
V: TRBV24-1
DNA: TGTGCCACCAGTCCGTCGGGACAGACCTACGAGCAGTACTTC
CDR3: CATSPSGQTYEQYF

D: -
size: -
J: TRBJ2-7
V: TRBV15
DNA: TGTGCCACCAGCAGAGATGCCAGTTACGAGCAGTACTTC
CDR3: CATSRDASYEQYF

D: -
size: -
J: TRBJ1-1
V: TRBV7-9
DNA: TGTGCCAGCAGGGGGTGGGGAGAAGCTTTCTTT
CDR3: CASRGWGEAFF

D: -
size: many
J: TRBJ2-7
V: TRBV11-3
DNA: TGTGCCAGCAGCTCCTACTACGAGCAGTACTTC
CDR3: CASSSYYEQYF

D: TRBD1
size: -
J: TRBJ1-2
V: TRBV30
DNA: TGTGCCTGGAGCTTGGCGGCGGGACAGGGTGTCGGCTACACCTTC
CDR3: CAWSLAAGQGVGYTF

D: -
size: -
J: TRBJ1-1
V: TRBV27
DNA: TGTGTTTGCAACTCGAACACTGAAGCTTTCTTT
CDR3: CVCNSNTEAFF

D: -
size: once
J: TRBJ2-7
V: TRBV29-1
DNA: TGCAGCGTTGGACAGACGACCTTCTACGAGCAGTACTTC
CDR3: CSVGQTTFYEQYF

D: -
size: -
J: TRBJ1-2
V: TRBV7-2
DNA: TGTGCCAGCAGCTCCCCCGGGGAGGGTGTTAATGGCTACACCTTC
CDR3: CASSSPGEGVNGYTF

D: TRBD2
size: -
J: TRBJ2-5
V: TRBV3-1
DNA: TGTGCCAGCAGCCGAAACATAGCGGGAGGAGGAGAGACCCAGTACTTC
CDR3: CASSRNIAGGGETQYF

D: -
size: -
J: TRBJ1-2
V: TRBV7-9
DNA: TGTGCCAGCAGCTCCAACCGTGGCTACACCTTC
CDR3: CASSSNRGYTF

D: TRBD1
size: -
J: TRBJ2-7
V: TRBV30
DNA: TGTGCCGCCAATTTCCGGGACAGGTTCTACGAGCAGTACTTC
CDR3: CAANFRDRFYEQYF

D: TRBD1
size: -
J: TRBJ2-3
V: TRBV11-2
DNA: TGTGCCAGCAGCCCAGGGACAGGGTCGGATACGCAGTATTTT
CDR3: CASSPGTGSDTQYF

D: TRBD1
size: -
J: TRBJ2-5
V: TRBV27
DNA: TGCGCGACAGGGGAGTACAAGGAGACCCAGTACTTC
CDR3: CATGEYKETQYF

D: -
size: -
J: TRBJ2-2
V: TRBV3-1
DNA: TGTGCCAGCAGCACCGGGACACTCACCGGGGAGCTGTTTTTT
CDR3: CASSTGTLTGELFF

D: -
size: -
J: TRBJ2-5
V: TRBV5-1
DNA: TGCGCCAGCAGCTTGTTCCGAGCGGCCCAAGAGACCCAGTACTTC
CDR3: CASSLFRAAQETQYF

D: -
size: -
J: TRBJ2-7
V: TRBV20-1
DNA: TGCAGTGCTAGGGGGGGACAGCTGAAGGAGCAGTACTTC
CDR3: CSARGGQLKEQYF

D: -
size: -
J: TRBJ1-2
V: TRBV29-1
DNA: TGCAGCGTTGAGAAGGTCGGGGGCTATGGCTACACCTTC
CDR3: CSVEKVGGYGYTF

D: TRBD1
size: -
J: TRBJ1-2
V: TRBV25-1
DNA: TGTGCCAGCAAGGGACAGGGCCTTCTCTATGGCTACACCTTC
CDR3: CASKGQGLLYGYTF

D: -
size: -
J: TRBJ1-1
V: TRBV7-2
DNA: TGTGCCAGCAGCTGGACTTATCCCGACACTGAAGCTTTCTTT
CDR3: CASSWTYPDTEAFF

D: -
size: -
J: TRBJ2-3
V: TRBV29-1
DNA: TGCAGCGTCGACGGGAGTTCAGATACGCAGTATTTT
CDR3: CSVDGSSDTQYF

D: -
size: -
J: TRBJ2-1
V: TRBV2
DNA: TGTGCCAGCAGTGAAGGAAATAGCGCCTCCTACAATGAGCAGTTCTTC
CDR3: CASSEGNSASYNEQFF

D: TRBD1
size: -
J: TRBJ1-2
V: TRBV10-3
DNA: TGTGCCACCTCCCCGACAGGGGCCTATGGCTACACCTTC
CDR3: CATSPTGAYGYTF